The 8 T cell receptor beta chains presented below share a single source sample, sequenced in a study of T cells in localized non-small cell lung cancer. TCRdb's table, derived via immunoSEQ multiplex PCR, lists solely in-frame clones and lacks some. The sample lists more than 40,000 clones, roughly nine tenths occurring once. This specimen was PBMCs, taken before any cancer treatment. These receptors originate from a man between 35 and 75 years old with stage II lung adenocarcinoma.

The V gene is TRBV6-1, the J gene TRBJ1-2; D is unresolved. V lost 2 bases to trimming and J lost 7 bases, with 5 bases between them. The CDR3 has 11 amino acids. Germline values: CDR1 MNHNS, CDR2 SASEGT. The CDR3: CASSEYGGYTF. CDR3 nucleotides: TGTGCCAGCAGTGAATACGGTGGCTACACCTTC.

This sequence joins TRBV6-4 and TRBJ2-7; 9 bases map to TRBD1. The V segment lost 8 bases and the J segment 4 bases; nucleotides outside the gene matches: 12. Germline V gene lookup returns CDR1 MRHNA and CDR2 SNTAGT. This CDR3 spans 15 amino acids. The CDR3 DNA reads TGTGCCAGCGCCCAAACAGGGGGCCAAGGGTACGAGCAGTACGTC. Protein sequence: CASAQTGGQGYEQYV.

V is TRBV13 and J is TRBJ1-1; possibly TRBD1 for D (6 bases). The germline gives CDR1 PRHDT, CDR2 FYEKMQ (reference sequence). V lost 5 bases to trimming and J lost 5 bases, with 18 bases between them. This CDR3 has 15 residues. This CDR3 reads CASSPPSDSRTEAFF. CDR3 DNA: TGTGCCAGCAGCCCCCCTTCGGACAGTAGGACTGAAGCTTTCTTT. Drawing the rest from reference TRBV13 and TRBJ1-1, the complete variable domain is AAGVIQSPRHLIKEKRETATLKCYPIPRHDTVYWYQQGPGQDPQFLISFYEKMQSDKGSIPDRFSAQQFSDYHSELNMSSLELGDSALYFCASSPPSDSRTEAFFGQGTRLTVV.

The V and J genes are TRBV6-5 and TRBJ1-1; D may be TRBD1 (5 bases). The germline V and J ends were trimmed by 2 bases and 2 bases, with 9 bases remaining between them. This CDR3 has 14 residues. Germline CDR1 reads MNHEY; CDR2 reads SVGAGI. For the CDR3, the DNA is TGTGCCAGCAGTTACCGGCGGACAAACACTGAAGCTTTCTTT. As protein: CASSYRRTNTEAFF.

This rearrangement joins TRBV19 to TRBJ2-7; 8 bases are shared with TRBD1. The length of the CDR3 is 16 residues. V was clipped by 2 bases and J by 3 bases; unmatched bases: 9. Germline V lookup: CDR1 LNHDA, CDR2 SQIVND (reference sequence). The CDR3 region has the DNA TGTGCCAGTAGTATACAGGGGGCCAACGAAAACTACGAGCAGTACTTC. This encodes CASSIQGANENYEQYF.

J is TRBJ1-1 and V is TRBV6-1; no firm D call. The CDR3 covers 13 residues. The germline gives CDR1 MNHNS, CDR2 SASEGT. V lost 5 bases to trimming and J lost 0 bases, with 7 bases between them. The CDR3 loop reads CASSSRLNTEAFF. For the CDR3, the DNA is TGTGCCAGCAGTTCCCGGCTGAACACTGAAGCTTTCTTT.

This chain joins TRBV7-9 and TRBJ2-1; the match to TRBD2 covers 16 bases. Germline trimming cut 4 bases from V and 14 bases from J; bases unmatched to any gene: 8. The CDR3 is 15 residues long. Germline V gene data show CDR1 as SEHNR and CDR2 as FQNEAQ (reference sequence). The CDR3 DNA reads TGTGCCAGCAGCTCTCCCGGGACTAGCGGGGGGGAAGAGTTCTTC. The encoded protein is CASSSPGTSGGEEFF.

In nucleotides, the CDR3 is TGTGCCAGCATAAGGGAACAGGGGAACACTGAAGCTTTCTTT. This translates into CASIREQGNTEAFF. The V gene is TRBV2, the J gene TRBJ1-1; tentative D call: TRBD1 (6 bases). V dropped 7 bases and J dropped 1 base, with 13 bases sitting between them. The CDR3 consists of 14 residues. Germline values: CDR1 SNHLY, CDR2 FYNNEI. Combining the CDR3 with reference TRBV2 and TRBJ1-1 gives the whole variable domain EPEVTQTPSHQVTQMGQEVILRCVPISNHLYFYWYRQILGQKVEFLVSFYNNEISEKSEIFDDQFSVERPDGSNFTLKIRSTKLEDSAMYFCASIREQGNTEAFFGQGTRLTVV.